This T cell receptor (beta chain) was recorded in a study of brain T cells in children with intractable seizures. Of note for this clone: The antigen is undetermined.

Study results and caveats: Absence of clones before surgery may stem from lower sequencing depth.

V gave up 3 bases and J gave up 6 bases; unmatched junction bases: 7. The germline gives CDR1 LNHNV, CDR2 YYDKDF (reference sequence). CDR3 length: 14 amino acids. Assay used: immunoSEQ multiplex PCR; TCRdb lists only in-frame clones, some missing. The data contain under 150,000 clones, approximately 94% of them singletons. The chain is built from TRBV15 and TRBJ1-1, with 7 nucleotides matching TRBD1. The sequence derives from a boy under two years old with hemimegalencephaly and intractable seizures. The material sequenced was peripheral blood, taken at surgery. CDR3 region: CATSSRQGGAEAFF. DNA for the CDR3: TGTGCCACCAGCAGTAGGCAGGGGGGGGCTGAAGCTTTCTTT.